The 21 T cell receptor beta chains given below trace back to one sample, sequenced in a study of control samples from healthy donors and cancer patients. Only in-frame clones appear in the TCRdb table, and some are missing; sequencing was by immunoSEQ multiplex PCR. Altogether approximately 9,800 clones are present, just over 90% being singletons, with the ten largest covering about a fifth. The sequencing sample was made of PBMCs. The receptors shown here come from a man aged 55-75 years with colorectal cancer.

This clone was observed once. The chain combines TRBV5-5 with TRBJ1-5; D not certain. The V end lost 5 bases, the J end lost 0 bases, and 9 bases lay between the germline ends. Germline V gene data show CDR1 as SGHKS and CDR2 as YYEKEE (reference sequence). CDR3 size: 14 residues. CDR3 loop: CASSSHSSNQPQHF. CDR3 in DNA: TGTGCCAGCAGTTCTCACAGTAGCAATCAGCCCCAGCATTTT.

V gene TRBV5-1 combines with J gene TRBJ2-3; 10 bases are a match to TRBD1. CDR1 and CDR2 (germline): SGHRS, YFSETQ. The ends lost 2 bases at V and 3 bases at J; junction bases unmatched: 12. The CDR3 runs 18 residues. The CDR3 protein is CASSLDPGQGTRTDTQYF. In DNA form, the CDR3 reads TGCGCCAGCAGCTTAGATCCGGGACAGGGGACGCGGACAGATACGCAGTATTTT.

The genes are TRBV10-3 and TRBJ2-7, with 7 bases aligning to TRBD1. J gave up 1 base and V 5 bases, and 5 bases lay outside the gene matches. In germline, CDR1 is ENHRY, CDR2 SYGVKD. The CDR3 is 14 amino acids. The DNA of the CDR3 is TGTGCCATCAGTCCCGGGACAGCATCCTACGAGCAGTACTTC. It codes for CAISPGTASYEQYF.

The chain links TRBV5-4 to TRBJ2-3, with 12 bases identical to TRBD2. The CDR3 length is 16 residues. The V segment lost 5 bases and the J segment 3 bases; nucleotides outside the gene matches: 7. Germline-derived CDR1 and CDR2 are SGHNT and YYREEE (reference sequence). The CDR3 protein is CASSPSGGAGTDTQYF. The CDR3 DNA is TGTGCCAGCAGTCCTAGCGGGGGGGCCGGAACAGATACGCAGTATTTT.

This rearrangement joins TRBV28 to TRBJ2-7; 7 bases agree with TRBD2. This CDR3 is 16 amino acids long. Germline assignment: CDR1 MDHEN and CDR2 SYDVKM. V lost 5 bases to trimming and J lost 6 bases; unmatched junction nucleotides: 16. CDR3 nucleotide sequence: TGTGCCAGCAGTGATATTAGTGAGGGAGGGGTTGGCGAGCAGTACTTC. Encoded protein: CASSDISEGGVGEQYF.

J is TRBJ2-7 and V is TRBV6-5; 7 bases map to TRBD1. Trimming cost V 8 bases and J 4 bases; bases outside gene matches: 11. This CDR3 is 14 amino acids long. Germline V gene sequence: CDR1 MNHEY, CDR2 SVGAGI. The CDR3 DNA is TGTGCCAGCTTCACCGGGACAGATCTTTACGAGCAGTACTTC. Amino acid sequence: CASFTGTDLYEQYF.

This clone was seen only a few times. The chain uses TRBV28 and TRBJ2-3; 7 bases agree with TRBD2. The CDR3 contains 16 residues. CDR1 is MDHEN and CDR2 is SYDVKM in the germline V gene. V lost 6 bases to trimming and J lost 8 bases; unmatched junction nucleotides: 17. The CDR3 DNA reads as TGTGCCAGCAGATCAGTACACGGGCCCGGGGGGTTTACGCAGTATTTT. It encodes CASRSVHGPGGFTQYF.

The gene calls are TRBV27 and TRBJ1-1, with TRBD1 as a possible D gene (6 bases). CDR1 and CDR2 from the germline V gene are MNHEY and SMNVEV (reference sequence). With 7 bases removed from V and 6 bases from J, the gap between germline ends came to 21 bases. CDR3 length: 15 residues. The CDR3 loop reads CASTAIWGAGAEAFF. The CDR3 DNA follows: TGTGCCAGCACCGCTATTTGGGGGGCTGGCGCTGAAGCTTTCTTT.

This chain links TRBV24-1 with TRBJ1-1, with D maybe TRBD1 (5 bases). Trimming removed 1 base at V and 4 bases at J, with 12 bases between. The CDR3 is made up of 15 amino acids. Germline V CDR1 and CDR2: KGHDR, SFDVKD. CDR3 loop: CATSDFSQGGTEAFF. Here the CDR3 DNA reads TGTGCCACCAGTGATTTTAGCCAGGGAGGCACTGAAGCTTTCTTT.

V and J are TRBV11-2 and TRBJ1-1; D is ambiguous. Germline lookup yields CDR1 SGHAT and CDR2 FQNNGV. The CDR3 consists of 12 residues. Trimming took off 5 bases at V and 8 bases at J, with 12 bases between the two ends. CDR3 nucleotides: TGTGCCAGCAGCCGCTCCAAGGTGGAAGCTTTCTTT. Translating it yields CASSRSKVEAFF.

The chain recombines TRBV19 with TRBJ1-5, with D unclear. CDR1 is LNHDA, CDR2 SQIVND, per germline (reference sequence). This CDR3 spans 14 amino acids. V gave up 6 bases and J gave up 0 bases, with 9 bases separating them. The CDR3 sequence: CASREHYSNQPQHF. The CDR3 DNA reads as TGTGCCAGTAGGGAACACTATAGCAATCAGCCCCAGCATTTT.

This rearrangement joins TRBV28 to TRBJ1-4; TRBD1 matches at 7 bases. The germline V gene has CDR1 MDHEN and CDR2 SYDVKM. The CDR3 loop spans 13 amino acids. Unmatched junction bases numbered 6, after V lost 7 bases and J lost 7 bases. CDR3 coding DNA: TGTGCCAGCACCAGGGGGGATGGTGAAAAACTGTTTTTT. As protein: CASTRGDGEKLFF.

CDR3 DNA sequence: TGCGCCAGCAGCCCCGGCGGGTTTTTGGGAAACACCATATATTTT. As protein: CASSPGGFLGNTIYF. The rearrangement joins TRBV5-1 to TRBJ1-3; D gene ambiguous. The germline CDR1 and CDR2 sequences are SGHRS and YFSETQ. The CDR3 runs 15 residues. V lost 4 bases to trimming and J lost 4 bases, with 15 bases between them.

The chain is built from TRBV20-1 and TRBJ2-1; D gene uncertain. Per the germline V gene, CDR1 is DFQATT and CDR2 is SNEGSKA (reference sequence). V was trimmed by 3 bases and J by 5 bases, leaving 20 bases between them. This CDR3 comprises 16 residues. CDR3 bases: TGCAGTGCTAGTATCTATCAGCCCTTCAAAAACAATGAGCAGTTCTTC. It codes for CSASIYQPFKNNEQFF.

V and J are TRBV29-1 and TRBJ1-1, with 11 bases matching TRBD1. Germline assignment: CDR1 SQVTM and CDR2 ANQGSEA. V dropped 5 bases and J dropped 11; count of bases not matched to a gene: 7. This CDR3 has 12 residues. CDR3 sequence: CSVSGQGATAFF. The CDR3, as DNA: TGCAGCGTTTCTGGACAGGGGGCGACGGCTTTCTTT.

V and J are TRBV10-3 and TRBJ2-3; D call uncertain. The germline V gene has CDR1 ENHRY and CDR2 SYGVKD. Trimming cost V 6 bases and J 6 bases, with 16 bases left between them. CDR3 length equals 14 residues. The CDR3 loop reads CAIRGPSTWDTQYF. The CDR3 nucleotides are TGTGCCATCAGAGGGCCTTCCACTTGGGATACGCAGTATTTT.

The CDR3 coding sequence is TGTGCCACCAGCAGCGGGACGGCTCTGGGAAACACCATATATTTT. Translation: CATSSGTALGNTIYF. V usage is TRBV15 and J usage is TRBJ1-3, with a tentative D call TRBD1 (5 bases). The germline V and J ends were trimmed by 3 bases and 4 bases, with 13 bases remaining between them. This CDR3 spans 15 amino acids. Germline V gives CDR1 LNHNV, CDR2 YYDKDF (reference sequence). Full variable domain (outside the CDR3, taken from reference TRBV15 and TRBJ1-3): DAMVIQNPRYQVTQFGKPVTLSCSQTLNHNVMYWYQQKSSQAPKLLFHYYDKDFNNEADTPDNFQSRRPNTSFCFLDIRSPGLGDTAMYLCATSSGTALGNTIYFGEGSWLTVV.

This clone showed up just once. This sample also contains other DNA sequences that code for the same CDR3. This chain links TRBV11-2 with TRBJ2-1; 11 nucleotides line up with TRBD2. Per the germline V gene, CDR1 is SGHAT and CDR2 is FQNNGV. The CDR3 is 15 amino acids. Trimming removed 3 bases from V and 7 bases from J; junction bases left unmatched: 5. This CDR3 is CASSFSGGASNEQFF. The CDR3 DNA reads TGTGCCAGCAGCTTTAGCGGGGGGGCCTCAAATGAGCAGTTCTTC.

V gene TRBV4-2 combines with J gene TRBJ1-2; D is ambiguous. The CDR3 spans 16 residues. Germline CDR1 and CDR2: LGHNA and YNFKEQ. The V end lost 0 bases, the J end lost 1 base, and 12 bases lay between the germline ends. The CDR3 sequence is CASSQDIRRYNYGYTF. The CDR3 region has the DNA TGTGCCAGCAGCCAAGATATCCGGCGGTATAACTATGGCTACACCTTC.

This clone has just one count. The J gene is TRBJ1-1, the V gene TRBV6-5; tentatively, D is TRBD1 (5 bases). The CDR3 spans 15 residues. Germline CDR1 and CDR2: MNHEY and SVGAGI. V lost 5 bases, J lost 10 bases, and 23 bases lay in between. The CDR3 DNA is TGTGCCAGCAGTAGAACCTCCGGGACGACAAACGGAGCTTTCTTT. Amino acid sequence: CASSRTSGTTNGAFF.

CDR3 sequence reads: CASSLRITSGVTGELFF. For the CDR3, the DNA is TGTGCCAGCAGCTTAAGAATAACTAGCGGGGTCACCGGGGAGCTGTTTTTT. V and J are TRBV7-8 and TRBJ2-2; TRBD2 aligns across 10 bases. This CDR3 comprises 17 residues. CDR1 is SGHVS and CDR2 is FQNEAQ in the germline V gene. The ends lost 2 bases at V and 4 bases at J; junction bases unmatched: 7.